A single sample is the source of the 8 T cell receptor beta chains below, sequenced in a study of T-cell memory formation after mild COVID-19. MiXCR, applied by TCRdb to the 5' RACE reads, yields one record per CDR3 protein. The top ten hold approximately 12% of the sample, which has roughly 500,000 distinct CDR3 sequences, about a fifth seen once. The sequenced sample consisted of PBMCs or a T cell subset sorted from them (not recorded which). The receptors shown here come from an adult woman who had mild COVID-19 (a few samples of this study predate the infection). Cell type and time point are not known.

This chain uses TRBV24-1 with TRBJ1-1; D perhaps matches TRBD1 (5 bases). The CDR3 contains 12 residues. Germline loops: CDR1 KGHDR, CDR2 SFDVKD. Deletions cut 9 bases from V and 1 base from J, with 8 bases between. The CDR3 coding sequence is TGTGCCACCTCCGGACAGAACACTGAAGCTTTCTTT. This sequence encodes CATSGQNTEAFF.

This clonotype was found a few times. This sequence joins TRBV30 and TRBJ1-2, with TRBD1 matching 9 bases. CDR1 is GTSNPN, CDR2 SVGIG, per germline (reference sequence). After removal of 2 bases from V and 4 bases from J, the junction contained 14 bases not matched to a gene. This CDR3 spans 17 amino acids. CDR3 protein: CAWSTDQIQGAFYGYTF. CDR3 bases: TGTGCCTGGAGTACCGACCAGATACAGGGGGCTTTCTATGGCTACACCTTC.

This chain joins TRBV29-1 and TRBJ1-1; D ambiguous. This CDR3 contains 16 residues. Trimming removed 1 base from V and 3 bases from J, with 18 bases in between. Germline V lookup: CDR1 SQVTM, CDR2 ANQGSEA. The DNA of the CDR3 is TGCAGCGTTGAAGGAGTAGGGTCCGTTTCAGACACTGAAGCTTTCTTT. This codes for CSVEGVGSVSDTEAFF.

The chain combines TRBV4-1 with TRBJ1-2; maybe TRBD1 (6 bases). Germline CDR1 MGHRA, CDR2 YSYEKL. The CDR3 has 16 amino acids. The V and J ends lost 4 bases and 4 bases respectively, with 19 bases between them. The CDR3 region is CASSPLLTGGGYGYTF. CDR3 in DNA: TGCGCCAGCAGCCCTTTATTGACAGGCGGGGGCTATGGCTACACCTTC.

This clonotype occurred a few times. The V call is TRBV12-3 or TRBV12-4, the J call TRBJ2-7; 13 nucleotides line up with TRBD2. CDR3 size: 15 residues. V trimming: 7 bases; J trimming: 5 bases; junction bases outside the gene matches: 8. The CDR3 DNA sequence: TGTGCCAGCACCTTCGCGACTAGCGGGAGGCACGAGCAGTACTTC. Translating it yields CASTFATSGRHEQYF.

The chain is built from TRBV5-1 and TRBJ2-7, with D perhaps TRBD1 or TRBD2 (5 bases each). V was clipped by 2 bases and J by 2 bases, with 14 bases between them. This CDR3 region has 15 residues. Germline assignment: CDR1 SGHRS and CDR2 YFSETQ. Here the CDR3 reads CASSFGGAATYEQYF. In DNA, the CDR3 is TGCGCCAGCAGCTTTGGGGGTGCAGCGACCTACGAGCAGTACTTC.

CDR3 nucleotides: TGCAGTGCCGGTTTGAGCAATGAGCAGTTCTTC. Translation: CSAGLSNEQFF. This chain links TRBV20-1 with TRBJ2-1; unclear D gene. The CDR3 runs to 11 residues. Trimming removed 6 bases at V and 6 bases at J, with 9 bases between. The germline V gene has CDR1 DFQATT and CDR2 SNEGSKA (reference sequence).

This chain uses TRBV5-1 with TRBJ2-6; D gene unclear. The CDR3 runs to 17 residues. Deletions cut 0 bases from V and 0 bases from J, with 10 bases between. Germline CDR1 is SGHRS and CDR2 is YFSETQ. The CDR3 here is CASSLEQMNSGANVLTF. Written as DNA, the CDR3 is TGCGCCAGCAGCTTGGAACAGATGAACTCTGGGGCCAACGTCCTGACTTTC.